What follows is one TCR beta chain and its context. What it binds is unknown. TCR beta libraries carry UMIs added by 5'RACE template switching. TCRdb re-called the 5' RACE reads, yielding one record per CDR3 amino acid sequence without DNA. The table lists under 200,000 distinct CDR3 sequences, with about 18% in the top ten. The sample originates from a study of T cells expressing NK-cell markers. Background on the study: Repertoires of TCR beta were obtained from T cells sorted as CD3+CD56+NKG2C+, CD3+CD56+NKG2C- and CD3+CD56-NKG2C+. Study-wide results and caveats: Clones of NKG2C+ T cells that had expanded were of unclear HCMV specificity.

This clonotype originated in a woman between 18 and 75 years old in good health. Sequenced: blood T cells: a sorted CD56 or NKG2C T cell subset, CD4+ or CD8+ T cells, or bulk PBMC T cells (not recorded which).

CDR3: CASRGTGGSTDTQYF. The chain combines TRBV2 with TRBJ2-3; lacking DNA, the TRBD1 call made by TCRdb goes unchecked. Germline assignment: CDR1 SNHLY and CDR2 FYNNEI. This CDR3 spans 15 amino acids.